These T cell receptor beta chains were read from a single sample in a study of shared clonotypes between healthy human individuals. The data were produced by immunoSEQ multiplex PCR, yet TCRdb's version contains in-frame clones alone and is incomplete. The repertoire has 2.3 million or so clones, 85% to 95% of them found once; the top ten carry 0.35% to 0.45%. Specimen: naive CD4+ T cells from PBMCs. The receptors come from a man aged 18 to 35 in good health. Some clones in this sample may be carry-over from other donors' samples. Both conserved end residues are part of each CDR3. The order of the fields is CDR3 DNA, CDR3 protein, D gene, J gene, V gene, clone size. D genes are given only for firm matches. A row's size may be missing; if present it is once, few, many or a size class.

CDR3nt: TGTGCCAGCAGCTTACAGGGAGCTAACTATGGCTACACCTTC
CDR3aa: CASSLQGANYGYTF
d_gene: NA
j_gene: TRBJ1-2
v_gene: TRBV7-6
abundance: NA

CDR3nt: TGCGCCAGCAGTACAGGGTCAACTGGAAACACCATATATTTT
CDR3aa: CASSTGSTGNTIYF
d_gene: NA
j_gene: TRBJ1-3
v_gene: TRBV10-1
abundance: NA

CDR3nt: TGTGCCAGCAGCTTGGAGGGGGCGGCCGGGGAGCTGTTTTTT
CDR3aa: CASSLEGAAGELFF
d_gene: TRBD1
j_gene: TRBJ2-2
v_gene: TRBV5-4
abundance: NA

CDR3nt: TGTGCCAGCTCACCGGTTCGCAGTGGGAACACCGGGGAGCTGTTTTTT
CDR3aa: CASSPVRSGNTGELFF
d_gene: NA
j_gene: TRBJ2-2
v_gene: TRBV18
abundance: NA

CDR3nt: TGCGCCAGCAGCTTGGTAGACAGGGGTAATGAAAAACTGTTTTTT
CDR3aa: CASSLVDRGNEKLFF
d_gene: TRBD1
j_gene: TRBJ1-4
v_gene: TRBV5-1
abundance: NA

CDR3nt: TGTGCCAGCAGCTGGGGGGGGACAGTTAATGAAAAACTGTTTTTT
CDR3aa: CASSWGGTVNEKLFF
d_gene: TRBD1
j_gene: TRBJ1-4
v_gene: TRBV5-4
abundance: NA

CDR3nt: TGTGCCAGCAGCCCCAGCTCCTACGAGCAGTACTTC
CDR3aa: CASSPSSYEQYF
d_gene: NA
j_gene: TRBJ2-7
v_gene: TRBV9
abundance: NA

CDR3nt: TGTGCCAGCAGCGTAGCGCCTAGCGGGAGCCTCTACGAGCAGTACTTC
CDR3aa: CASSVAPSGSLYEQYF
d_gene: TRBD2
j_gene: TRBJ2-7
v_gene: TRBV9
abundance: NA

CDR3nt: TGTGCCAGCAGTTCACGTCCGGCAGGGGGCGCCGAGACCCAGTACTTC
CDR3aa: CASSSRPAGGAETQYF
d_gene: TRBD1
j_gene: TRBJ2-5
v_gene: TRBV27
abundance: NA

CDR3nt: TGTGCCAGCAGCAGCGGGACTAGCCTCCGTGAGCAGTTCTTC
CDR3aa: CASSSGTSLREQFF
d_gene: TRBD2
j_gene: TRBJ2-1
v_gene: TRBV28
abundance: NA

CDR3nt: TGTGCCAGCAGCGGTGGCAGTCCTAATCAGCCCCAGCATTTT
CDR3aa: CASSGGSPNQPQHF
d_gene: NA
j_gene: TRBJ1-5
v_gene: TRBV9
abundance: NA

CDR3nt: TGTGCCAGCAGTAAGGTGGGGCTCGGGGCCAACGTCCTGACTTTC
CDR3aa: CASSKVGLGANVLTF
d_gene: NA
j_gene: TRBJ2-6
v_gene: TRBV6-6
abundance: NA

CDR3nt: TGTGCCAGCAGTTCCCCCAGATTAGCCTACGAGCAGTACTTC
CDR3aa: CASSSPRLAYEQYF
d_gene: NA
j_gene: TRBJ2-7
v_gene: TRBV28
abundance: NA

CDR3nt: TGTGCCAGCAAACTGGGCCAAGAGACCCAGTACTTC
CDR3aa: CASKLGQETQYF
d_gene: NA
j_gene: TRBJ2-5
v_gene: TRBV2
abundance: once

CDR3nt: TGTGCCAGCAGTGAGTATCGACAGACCTATAATTCACCCCTCCACTTT
CDR3aa: CASSEYRQTYNSPLHF
d_gene: NA
j_gene: TRBJ1-6
v_gene: TRBV6-1
abundance: NA

CDR3nt: TGTGCCAGCAGTCCCGGACAGGGGAGGACTAATGAAAAACTGTTTTTT
CDR3aa: CASSPGQGRTNEKLFF
d_gene: TRBD1
j_gene: TRBJ1-4
v_gene: TRBV28
abundance: NA

CDR3nt: TGTGCCTGGAGTGTACGGGGGCATCAGCCCCAGCATTTT
CDR3aa: CAWSVRGHQPQHF
d_gene: NA
j_gene: TRBJ1-5
v_gene: TRBV30
abundance: few

CDR3nt: TGTGCCAGCAGTGAGGCCAGGGGGAACACCGGGGAGCTGTTTTTT
CDR3aa: CASSEARGNTGELFF
d_gene: NA
j_gene: TRBJ2-2
v_gene: TRBV2
abundance: NA

CDR3nt: TGCGCCAGCAGCTTTACTAGCGGGAGGGCCAATTTCGATGAGCAGTTCTTC
CDR3aa: CASSFTSGRANFDEQFF
d_gene: TRBD2
j_gene: TRBJ2-1
v_gene: TRBV5-1
abundance: NA

CDR3nt: TGTGCCAGCAGTTTAAGGGTTATTGGTGGACCTCGGAAGAGCTATGGCTACACCTTC
CDR3aa: CASSLRVIGGPRKSYGYTF
d_gene: NA
j_gene: TRBJ1-2
v_gene: TRBV28
abundance: NA

CDR3nt: TGTGCCAGCAGCAAGTCTAGGGACGGTGAAGCTTTCTTT
CDR3aa: CASSKSRDGEAFF
d_gene: NA
j_gene: TRBJ1-1
v_gene: TRBV21-1
abundance: few

CDR3nt: TGTGCCAGCAGTTTATTTAGGGGAGGGCAGGAAGCTTTCTTT
CDR3aa: CASSLFRGGQEAFF
d_gene: NA
j_gene: TRBJ1-1
v_gene: TRBV28
abundance: NA

CDR3nt: TGTGCCAGCAGTGAAGCCCCCGGGACCGCGGCGCACACCATATATTTT
CDR3aa: CASSEAPGTAAHTIYF
d_gene: NA
j_gene: TRBJ1-3
v_gene: TRBV6-1
abundance: NA

CDR3nt: TGCGCCAGCAGCCAAGGCTCCCGGAATCAGCCCCAGCATTTT
CDR3aa: CASSQGSRNQPQHF
d_gene: NA
j_gene: TRBJ1-5
v_gene: TRBV4-1
abundance: NA

CDR3nt: TGTGCCAGCAGCCCAGGGGGGGCGCGTGGGGAAGAGACCCAGTACTTC
CDR3aa: CASSPGGARGEETQYF
d_gene: NA
j_gene: TRBJ2-5
v_gene: TRBV11-3
abundance: NA

CDR3nt: TGTGCCAGCAGCCAAGCAACGGCGGAAAAACTGTTTTTT
CDR3aa: CASSQATAEKLFF
d_gene: NA
j_gene: TRBJ1-4
v_gene: TRBV4-2
abundance: few

CDR3nt: TGTGCCAGCAGCTTACGGGACAGGGGGAGCTATGGCTACACCTTC
CDR3aa: CASSLRDRGSYGYTF
d_gene: TRBD1
j_gene: TRBJ1-2
v_gene: TRBV7-2
abundance: NA

CDR3nt: TGTGCCAGCAGTGCGGGGGTCTCCTACGAGCAGTACTTC
CDR3aa: CASSAGVSYEQYF
d_gene: NA
j_gene: TRBJ2-7
v_gene: TRBV2
abundance: NA

CDR3nt: TGTGCCAGCTCACCACGGGCGGGAGGCTACCCCTACGAGCAGTACTTC
CDR3aa: CASSPRAGGYPYEQYF
d_gene: TRBD2
j_gene: TRBJ2-7
v_gene: TRBV18
abundance: NA

CDR3nt: TGTGCCAGCAGTTACTCGGCCCAATCTAATGAAAAACTGTTTTTT
CDR3aa: CASSYSAQSNEKLFF
d_gene: NA
j_gene: TRBJ1-4
v_gene: TRBV6-5
abundance: once

CDR3nt: TGTGCCAGCAGCTTGTGGGCAGGTTCCTACAATGAGCAGTTCTTC
CDR3aa: CASSLWAGSYNEQFF
d_gene: NA
j_gene: TRBJ2-1
v_gene: TRBV5-4
abundance: NA

CDR3nt: TGCGCCAGCAGCTTGGACGGGACCGCCAAGGAGACCCAGTACTTC
CDR3aa: CASSLDGTAKETQYF
d_gene: NA
j_gene: TRBJ2-5
v_gene: TRBV5-1
abundance: NA

CDR3nt: TGTGCCAGCAGCAAGAACCGGGACAGTTTTTACGAGCAGTACTTC
CDR3aa: CASSKNRDSFYEQYF
d_gene: TRBD1
j_gene: TRBJ2-7
v_gene: TRBV7-3
abundance: NA

CDR3nt: TGTGCCAGGGACAGGGAGGGGTATGGCTACACCTTC
CDR3aa: CARDREGYGYTF
d_gene: TRBD1
j_gene: TRBJ1-2
v_gene: TRBV2
abundance: NA

CDR3nt: TGTGCCAGCAGCGTGACTAGCGGGAGGGCCCCGGGAGAGACCCAGTACTTC
CDR3aa: CASSVTSGRAPGETQYF
d_gene: TRBD2
j_gene: TRBJ2-5
v_gene: TRBV9
abundance: NA

CDR3nt: TGTGCCAGCAGTTTCCTCCCGGGTTCAGGAATATATGGCTACACCTTC
CDR3aa: CASSFLPGSGIYGYTF
d_gene: NA
j_gene: TRBJ1-2
v_gene: TRBV28
abundance: NA

CDR3nt: TGTGCCAGCAGCTTGATTGGGGGAGGCGGGGAGCTGTTTTTT
CDR3aa: CASSLIGGGGELFF
d_gene: NA
j_gene: TRBJ2-2
v_gene: TRBV5-6
abundance: NA

CDR3nt: TGCGCCAGCAGCTTGTCCGGATCCTACAATGAGCAGTTCTTC
CDR3aa: CASSLSGSYNEQFF
d_gene: NA
j_gene: TRBJ2-1
v_gene: TRBV5-1
abundance: NA